Sequencing of this TCR beta chain was carried out in a study of untreated major depressive disorder. TCRdb's table, derived via immunoSEQ multiplex PCR, lists solely in-frame clones and lacks some. The sample includes under 25,000 clones, about 92% of them seen just once. Participants were all of European descent. Patients scored at least 18 on the Hamilton Depression Scale with DSM-IV major depression. Magnetic negative selection enriched CD4+ T cells from thawed PBMCs. The receptor comes from a woman aged 35 to 49 with major depressive disorder. The sequenced sample consisted of CD4+ T cells from PBMCs.

The CDR3 region has the DNA TGCGCCAGCAGCTTGGGTATGAGCTCTGGAAACACCATATATTTT. Residues: CASSLGMSSGNTIYF. The chain has TRBV5-1 and TRBJ1-3; D gene unclear. V dropped 0 bases and J dropped 0 bases, with 7 bases sitting between them. Germline CDR1 reads SGHRS; CDR2 reads YFSETQ. The CDR3 sequence is 15 residues long. The full variable domain, completed using reference TRBV5-1 and TRBJ1-3, is KAGVTQTPRYLIKTRGQQVTLSCSPISGHRSVSWYQQTPGQGLQFLFEYFSETQRNKGNFPGRFSGRQFSNSRSEMNVSTLELGDSALYLCASSLGMSSGNTIYFGEGSWLTVV.